A selection of T cell receptor beta chains follows, all from one sample in a study of vaccination and CD4 T cells after COVID-19. These receptors have no known antigen. TCRdb independently ran MiXCR on the PCR reads; one entry per CDR3 protein. The repertoire holds 20,000 or so distinct CDR3 sequences, with about 23% as singletons. Sequencing used cultured CD4+ T cells from blood. Source of these receptors: a human donor with COVID-19. Each CDR3 is given with its conserved first and last residue.

TRBV19	TRBJ1-5	CASRLGTNQPQHF
TRBV20-1	TRBJ2-1	CSADRGIENEQFF
TRBV25-1	TRBJ2-5	CASREGPDRGQETQYF
TRBV15	TRBJ1-2	CATSRDFRDGYTF
TRBV27	TRBJ2-1	CASSSLQGNEQFF
TRBV18	TRBJ2-1	CASSPTRSSYNEQFF
TRBV6-5	TRBJ2-7	CASGLRGASYEQYF
TRBV18	TRBJ1-3	CASSLGTGNTIYF
TRBV7-6	TRBJ2-2	CASSRPGRGTGELFF
TRBV4-3	TRBJ2-7	CASSQEIKQWYEQYF
TRBV20-1	TRBJ2-7	CSAGLAGGGYEQYF
TRBV5-1	TRBJ2-5	CASSLGQGRQETQYF
TRBV5-4	TRBJ2-7	CASRKPGGSDEQYF
TRBV7-9	TRBJ2-5	CASSLEGGGGQETQYF
TRBV30	TRBJ2-5	CAGSRAPDQETQYF
TRBV9	TRBJ2-4	CASSVVGSNIQYF
TRBV27	TRBJ2-5	CASSLSLAAVQETQYF
TRBV5-3	TRBJ1-4	CARSSWTGANEKLFF
TRBV30	TRBJ1-2	CAWSHDGTSGYTF
TRBV6-1	TRBJ1-3	CASSEGLQGNTIYF
TRBV28	TRBJ1-1	CASSFGQRNTEAFF
TRBV7-6	TRBJ1-2	CASISTGLDRPFPPTF
TRBV7-2	TRBJ2-7	CASSLGGVEGEQYF
TRBV12-3/TRBV12-4	TRBJ1-1	CASSLGTGLTEAFF
TRBV7-2	TRBJ2-3	CASSLSTGRSTDTQYF
TRBV6-1	TRBJ1-2	CASSEDPRRSGYTF
TRBV6-5	TRBJ1-2	CASSYGGTDGYTF
TRBV30	TRBJ1-3	CAWSVTRPGTIYF
TRBV12-3/TRBV12-4	TRBJ2-1	CASSPGTKSYNEQFF
TRBV20-1	TRBJ1-3	CSAREYTGRGNTIYF
TRBV6-5	TRBJ1-2	CASSYSRVANYGYTF
TRBV6-1	TRBJ2-7	CASFPGQGYEQYF
TRBV20-1	TRBJ2-7	CSAPPGQGLEQYF
TRBV20-1	TRBJ1-1	CSDLVGVTEAFF
TRBV7-9	TRBJ1-4	CASSSGTGNEKLFF
TRBV12-3/TRBV12-4	TRBJ2-2	CASSLAGVNTGELFF
TRBV14	TRBJ2-7	CASSQVGRGGYDEQYF
TRBV7-8	TRBJ2-7	CASSPREGPAYEQYF
TRBV6-2/TRBV6-3	TRBJ2-7	CASSYLAGAYEQYF
TRBV20-1	TRBJ2-7	CSATPDSYEQYF
TRBV14	TRBJ2-2	CASSRGTNTGELFF
TRBV7-2	TRBJ1-4	CASSLVWGEKLFF
TRBV11-3	TRBJ2-3	CASSLVRWGATDTQYF
TRBV19	TRBJ2-3	CASSEAGGRTDTQYF
TRBV19	TRBJ1-6	CASRDRGGYNNSPLHF
TRBV7-2	TRBJ1-5	CASSLAMEGYQPQHF
TRBV10-2	TRBJ2-3	CASSGWLAGGGTDTQYF
TRBV2	TRBJ2-2	CASSEQGARTGELFF
TRBV5-4	TRBJ1-1	CASSPAQGLNTEAFF
TRBV2	TRBJ2-7	CASSPGLGLYEQYF
TRBV20-1	TRBJ2-7	CSAYSPSGQGNYEQYF
TRBV11-3	TRBJ2-7	CASNGQGGEQYF
TRBV25-1	TRBJ2-4	CASSESGSKNIQYF
TRBV10-3	TRBJ1-1	CAISAQSTEAFF
TRBV19	TRBJ1-2	CASSTTLGGLGGYTF
TRBV11-2	TRBJ1-1	CASSLDYANTEAFF